This T cell receptor (beta chain) derives from a study of cytomegalovirus exposure and HLA in healthy donors. The study, taken as a whole, reports: About 180 TCR beta chains were listed as cytomegalovirus-associated. Later on, analysis showed that most CMV-associated TCR beta chains appeared to be HLA-restricted. Most TCR sequences were uncommon, yet certain public TCRs appeared in many donors.

This CDR3 has 13 amino acids. Germline V gives CDR1 SQVTM, CDR2 ANQGSEA. V trimming: 7 bases; J trimming: 7 bases; junction bases outside the gene matches: 11. On this clone: Its antigen is unknown.

With 60 Vbeta and 13 Jbeta primers, the PCR was carried out. Methods used by the authors: Around 12 million of 80 million to 85 million unique TCR beta chains were shared, per a later count. Using immunoSEQ multiplex PCR, the repertoire was profiled, and TCRdb retains in-frame clones only, with some absent. V, J and clone size are taken as reported in that table, and D and trimming were inferred from the DNA itself. This sample's clone table lists 41,000 or so clones. Input material: PBMCs. The chain employs TRBV29-1 and TRBJ2-3; 7 nucleotides align to TRBD2. This sequence originates from a man aged 25 to 45 in good health and CMV-seronegative. CDR3 region: CSARGIRAYTQYF. DNA for the CDR3: TGCAGCGCGCGGGGGATCCGGGCATATACGCAGTATTTT.